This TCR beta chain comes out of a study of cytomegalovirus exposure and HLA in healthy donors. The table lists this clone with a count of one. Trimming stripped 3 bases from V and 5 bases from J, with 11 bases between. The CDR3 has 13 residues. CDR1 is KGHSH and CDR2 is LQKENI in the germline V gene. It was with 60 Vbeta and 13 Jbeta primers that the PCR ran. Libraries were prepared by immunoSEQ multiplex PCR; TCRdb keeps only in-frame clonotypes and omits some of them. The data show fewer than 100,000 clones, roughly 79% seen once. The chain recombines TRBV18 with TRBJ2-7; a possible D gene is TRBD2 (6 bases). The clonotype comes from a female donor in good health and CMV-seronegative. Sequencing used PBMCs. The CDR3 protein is CASSPRGSDEQYF. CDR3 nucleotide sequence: TGTGCCAGCTCACCCCGGGGGAGTGACGAGCAGTACTTC.